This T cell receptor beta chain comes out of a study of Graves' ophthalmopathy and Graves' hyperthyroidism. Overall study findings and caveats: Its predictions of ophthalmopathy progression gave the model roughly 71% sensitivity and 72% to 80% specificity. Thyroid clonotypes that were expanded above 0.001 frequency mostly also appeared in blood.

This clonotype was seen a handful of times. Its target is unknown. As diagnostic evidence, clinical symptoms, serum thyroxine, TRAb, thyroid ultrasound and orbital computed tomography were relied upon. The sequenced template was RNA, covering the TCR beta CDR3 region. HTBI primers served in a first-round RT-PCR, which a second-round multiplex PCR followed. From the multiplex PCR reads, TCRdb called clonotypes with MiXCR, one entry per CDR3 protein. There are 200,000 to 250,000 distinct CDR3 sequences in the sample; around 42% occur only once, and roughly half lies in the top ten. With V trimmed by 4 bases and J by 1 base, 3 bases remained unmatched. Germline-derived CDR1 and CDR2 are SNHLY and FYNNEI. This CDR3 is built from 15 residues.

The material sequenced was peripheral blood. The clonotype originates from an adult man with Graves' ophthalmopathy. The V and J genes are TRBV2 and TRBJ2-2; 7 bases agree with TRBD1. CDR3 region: CASSGRTGNTGELFF. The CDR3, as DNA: TGTGCCAGCAGTGGACGGACAGGGAACACCGGGGAGCTGTTTTTT. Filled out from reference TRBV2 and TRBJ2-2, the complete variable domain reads EPEVTQTPSHQVTQMGQEVILRCVPISNHLYFYWYRQILGQKVEFLVSFYNNEISEKSEIFDDQFSVERPDGSNFTLKIRSTKLEDSAMYFCASSGRTGNTGELFFGEGSRLTVL.